The clone carrying this TCR beta chain was seen more than once but under ten times. This specimen belongs to a study of blood T cell repertoires in COVID-19. Study summary: COVID-19 samples collected from the United States, Italy and Spain covered acute and convalescent phases. T cells, B-cell-depleted T cells, or PBMCs supplied cDNA or gDNA.

Cohorts were determined from participant-reported clinical history. A COVID-19 case was met by exposed participants within 2 weeks before study entry. Some clones are missing from TCRdb's copy, which holds only in-frame ones; the method was immunoSEQ multiplex PCR. The sample has around 140,000 clones; about 85% are singletons. The origin of this receptor is a middle-aged woman who had been exposed to COVID-19. The sample comprised PBMCs or T cells enriched from blood (not recorded which).

The DNA of the CDR3 is TGTGCCAGCAGCTTGTTACTAGCGCCGGGGGAGCTGTTTTTT. Amino acids: CASSLLLAPGELFF. The chain uses TRBV7-9 and TRBJ2-2; 7 bases map to TRBD2. V dropped 3 bases and J dropped 8; count of bases not matched to a gene: 6. The CDR3 is 14 residues long. From germline, CDR1 is SEHNR and CDR2 FQNEAQ (reference sequence).